This passage covers 29 T cell receptor beta chains from one sample sequenced in a study of blood T cells in healthy people across ages. A sample-barcoded 5' primer and a J-beta primer mix were used in a second PCR of about 6 to 12 cycles. One entry per CDR3 protein, called by TCRdb with MiXCR from the 5' RACE reads. The table records roughly 2 million distinct CDR3 sequences, roughly 49% of them present only once. The source material was blood. The receptors shown here come from a woman between 35 and 50 years old in good health.

The chain joins TRBV7-2 to TRBJ2-3, with 8 bases identical to TRBD2. This CDR3 comprises 16 residues. Per the germline V gene, CDR1 is SGHTA and CDR2 is FQGNSA. Losses at the gene ends were 5 bases for V and 2 bases for J; bases not matched to a gene: 9. The CDR3 loop reads CASSAQRGLPTDTQYF. CDR3 DNA: TGTGCCAGCAGCGCACAGCGGGGGTTACCCACAGATACGCAGTATTTT.

This sequence joins TRBV28 and TRBJ2-5; maybe TRBD1 (5 bases). CDR1 is MDHEN and CDR2 is SYDVKM in the germline V gene. V was clipped by 5 bases and J by 0 bases, with 19 bases between them. There are 17 residues in the CDR3. The CDR3 sequence is CASSRNVDKEYQETQYF. The CDR3 DNA sequence: TGTGCCAGCAGTCGAAACGTGGACAAGGAATACCAAGAGACCCAGTACTTC.

To note about this clonotype: A read error may produce the germline difference seen at one junction end. The V and J genes are TRBV7-7 and TRBJ2-3, with a possible D match to TRBD2 (6 bases). The CDR3 sequence is 13 residues long. Germline CDR1 and CDR2: SSHAT and FNYEAQ (reference sequence). The CDR3 region has the DNA TGTGCTAGCAGCTTAGGAGGGGAAGATACGCGGTATTTT. It translates to CASSLGGEDTRYF.

On this clonotype: One end of the junction fails to match germline, which may point to a read error. The chain combines TRBV7-2 with TRBJ2-3, with 7 bases fitting TRBD1. This CDR3 contains 15 residues. Germline CDR1 and CDR2: SGHTA and FQGNSA. The CDR3 protein is CASSRPGQTTETQYF. In nucleotides, the CDR3 is TGTGCCAGCAGCCGCCCGGGACAGACGACAGAGACGCAGTATTTT.

This clonotype was found a few times. This rearrangement joins TRBV29-1 to TRBJ1-2; a possible D gene is TRBD1 (5 bases). This CDR3 region has 13 residues. The germline gives CDR1 SQVTM, CDR2 ANQGSEA. The ends were cut back, 6 bases at V and 7 bases at J, with 18 bases in the middle. For the CDR3, the DNA is TGCAGCGTCGGGGGTGTCGTGAGCGGTGGCTACACCTTC. Its translation is CSVGGVVSGGYTF.

The chain carries TRBV20-1 and TRBJ1-6; TRBD1 agrees at 11 bases. The ends lost 4 bases at V and 5 bases at J; junction bases unmatched: 7. This CDR3 has 16 amino acids. Germline V gene lookup returns CDR1 DFQATT and CDR2 SNEGSKA (reference sequence). CDR3: CSATRTGGVNNSPLHF. Here the CDR3 DNA reads TGCAGTGCTACCCGGACAGGGGGCGTTAATAATTCACCCCTCCACTTT.

This clonotype came up a few times. In nucleotides, the CDR3 is TGTGCCAGCAGTTACCCGGCCCCAGCGGGGAAGCAAGAGACCCAGTACTTC. Protein product: CASSYPAPAGKQETQYF. This chain links TRBV6-2 or TRBV6-3 with TRBJ2-5; 7 positions agree with TRBD2. Trimming removed 2 bases from V and 2 bases from J; junction bases left unmatched: 11. CDR1 is MNHEY, CDR2 SVGEGT, per germline. There are 17 residues in the CDR3.

J is TRBJ2-1 and V is TRBV28; D may be TRBD2 (5 bases). The CDR3 extends over 15 amino acids. From germline, CDR1 is MDHEN and CDR2 SYDVKM. V lost 6 bases, J lost 4 bases, and 16 bases lay in between. The CDR3 bases are TGTGCCAGCAGCCGACTGAGCGGAACTTACAATGAGCAGTTCTTC. Its protein product is CASSRLSGTYNEQFF. Full variable domain (rest looked up from reference TRBV28 and TRBJ2-1): DVKVTQSSRYLVKRTGEKVFLECVQDMDHENMFWYRQDPGLGLRLIYFSYDVKMKEKGDIPEGYSVSREKKERFSLILESASTNQTSMYLCASSRLSGTYNEQFFGPGTRLTVL.

The sample holds one count of this clonotype. The chain combines TRBV21-1 with TRBJ2-3; TRBD2 reflects the table's D call only, with no check against the DNA. TRBV21-1 is labeled a pseudogene. The CDR3 length is 15 residues. The CDR3 nucleotides read TGTGCCAGCAGCAGAGCGGGCCCGTACACAGATACGCAGTATTTT. Translation: CASSRAGPYTDTQYF.

The chain has TRBV4-1 and TRBJ2-7; D perhaps matches TRBD1 (6 bases). V was clipped by 3 bases and J by 7 bases, with 19 bases between them. Germline assignment: CDR1 MGHRA and CDR2 YSYEKL. The CDR3 is 15 amino acids. The CDR3 loop reads CASSHTRGPINEQYF. The CDR3 DNA sequence: TGCGCCAGCAGCCATACCAGGGGCCCTATTAATGAGCAGTACTTC.

This clonotype appeared a single time. This chain connects TRBV20-1 to TRBJ1-2; D unclear. V was shortened by 1 base and J by 7 bases, with 13 bases between the two germline ends. Germline values: CDR1 DFQATT, CDR2 SNEGSKA (reference sequence). The CDR3 spans 13 residues. This chain's CDR3 is CSARGRGLGGYTF. The CDR3 nucleotides read TGCAGTGCTAGAGGGCGAGGGTTGGGTGGCTACACCTTC.

This chain links TRBV11-1 with TRBJ2-7; unclear D gene. Deletions cut 5 bases from V and 2 bases from J, with 10 bases between. The CDR3 length is 13 residues. Germline V gene sequence: CDR1 SGHAT, CDR2 FQDESV (reference sequence). CDR3 bases: TGTGCCAGCAGCCTACAGTCAACCTACGAGCAGTACTTC. It specifies CASSLQSTYEQYF.

This clonotype came up a few times. CDR3 nucleotides: TGTGCCAGCAGTTTGGGGCTACCTCCCAATGAGCAGTTCTTC. Translating it yields CASSLGLPPNEQFF. The chain carries TRBV28 and TRBJ2-1, with D maybe TRBD1 (5 bases). The V and J ends lost 3 bases and 6 bases respectively, with 12 bases between them. The length of the CDR3 is 14 residues. CDR1 MDHEN and CDR2 SYDVKM come from the germline V gene. The full variable domain, completed using reference TRBV28 and TRBJ2-1, is DVKVTQSSRYLVKRTGEKVFLECVQDMDHENMFWYRQDPGLGLRLIYFSYDVKMKEKGDIPEGYSVSREKKERFSLILESASTNQTSMYLCASSLGLPPNEQFFGPGTRLTVL.

The chain carries TRBV7-2 and TRBJ2-3; 8 positions match TRBD2. V was clipped by 6 bases and J by 1 base; unmatched bases: 3. In germline, CDR1 is SGHTA, CDR2 FQGNSA. This CDR3 contains 14 residues. The CDR3 region is CASRRGAGTDTQYF. The CDR3 coding sequence is TGTGCCAGCAGGCGGGGGGCTGGCACAGATACGCAGTATTTT.

The gene calls are TRBV15 and TRBJ2-5; 7 bases align to TRBD2. V dropped 2 bases and J dropped 2; count of bases not matched to a gene: 5. The CDR3 runs 15 residues. CDR1 and CDR2 (germline): LNHNV, YYDKDF (reference sequence). CDR3 in DNA: TGTGCCACCAGCAGAACCCCCGGGGGGCAAGAGACCCAGTACTTC. This translates into CATSRTPGGQETQYF.

This chain uses TRBV28 with TRBJ1-4, with TRBD1 matching 8 bases. J lost 6 bases, V lost 7 bases, and 7 bases had no gene match. Germline assignment: CDR1 MDHEN and CDR2 SYDVKM. The CDR3 loop spans 14 amino acids. This CDR3 reads CASNAAGGDEKLFF. CDR3 sequence (DNA): TGTGCCAGCAATGCCGCAGGGGGCGATGAAAAACTGTTTTTT.

The chain combines TRBV7-6 with TRBJ2-3; D unclear. Germline V gene sequence: CDR1 SGHVS, CDR2 FNYEAQ. V lost 5 bases to trimming and J lost 3 bases, with 18 bases between them. The CDR3 extends over 16 amino acids. CDR3 nucleotide sequence: TGTGCCAGCAGCGAACGACGGTTCATACGAACAGATACGCAGTATTTT. Its translation is CASSERRFIRTDTQYF.

V usage is TRBV5-1 and J usage is TRBJ2-1; D may be TRBD1 (6 bases). Germline CDR1 reads SGHRS; CDR2 reads YFSETQ. CDR3 length: 14 residues. The V gene lost 4 bases and the J gene lost 4 bases, with 12 bases spanning the gap. The CDR3 DNA reads as TGCGCCAGCAGCCGGGGACACGAGTACAATGAGCAGTTCTTC. It translates to CASSRGHEYNEQFF.

The V gene is TRBV29-1, the J gene TRBJ2-5; D is uncertain. V was trimmed by 4 bases and J by 4 bases, leaving 13 bases between them. The germline gives CDR1 SQVTM, CDR2 ANQGSEA. The CDR3 covers 13 residues. The CDR3 sequence: CSVVFPPTETQYF. The CDR3, as DNA: TGCAGCGTTGTTTTCCCACCAACAGAGACCCAGTACTTC.

This clonotype was detected a few times. The V and J genes are TRBV7-2 and TRBJ2-5, with 9 bases identical to TRBD2. J gave up 4 bases and V 2 bases, and 8 bases lay outside the gene matches. The CDR3 is 16 amino acids. CDR1 and CDR2 (germline): SGHTA, FQGNSA. CDR3: CASSLSRLAGTETQYF. CDR3 in DNA: TGTGCCAGCAGCTTATCCCGGCTAGCGGGGACAGAGACCCAGTACTTC.

This rearrangement joins TRBV4-2 to TRBJ2-1; D gene uncertain. Trimming took 1 base from V and 8 from J, leaving 9 bases between them. CDR3 length equals 13 residues. Germline V gene lookup returns CDR1 LGHNA and CDR2 YNFKEQ. The CDR3 nucleotides read TGTGCCAGCAGCCAAGGGGGAAACGATGAGCAGTTCTTC. As protein: CASSQGGNDEQFF.

About this clonotype: No conserved phenylalanine or tryptophan ends this CDR3, so it is likely a read error. This sequence joins TRBV28 and TRBJ1-2, with D hard to call. Germline lookup yields CDR1 MDHEN and CDR2 SYDVKM. The CDR3 has 12 amino acids. Trimming stripped 3 bases from V and 4 bases from J, with 6 bases between. DNA for the CDR3: TGTGCCAGCAGTTTGGAGGGCTATGGCTACACCCTC. This sequence encodes CASSLEGYGYTL.

The rearrangement joins TRBV12-3 or TRBV12-4 to TRBJ2-5; a possible D gene is TRBD1 (6 bases). Between the trimmed V and J ends, which lost 5 bases and 5 bases, there was a span of 15 bases. This CDR3 has 14 amino acids. The DNA of the CDR3 is TGTGCCAGCAGTGTCTACAGGGCCCGTGAGACCCAGTACTTC. Its protein product is CASSVYRARETQYF.

V and J are TRBV20-1 and TRBJ2-1, with TRBD1 identical over 7 bases. V dropped 0 bases and J dropped 4; count of bases not matched to a gene: 3. The CDR3 is 14 amino acids. From germline, CDR1 is DFQATT and CDR2 SNEGSKA (reference sequence). The CDR3 DNA is TGCAGTGCTAGAGATCTACAGGGGTACAATGAGCAGTTCTTC. This gives the protein CSARDLQGYNEQFF.

The chain employs TRBV6-2 or TRBV6-3 and TRBJ2-3; D is ambiguous. CDR3 length: 12 amino acids. V was shortened by 0 bases and J by 7 bases, with 5 bases between the two germline ends. The V gene's germline CDR1 is MNHEY and CDR2 SVGEGT. The CDR3 coding sequence is TGTGCCAGCAGTTACTCGAGGCATACGCAGTATTTT. Residues: CASSYSRHTQYF.

The chain employs TRBV7-9 and TRBJ1-2, with D possibly TRBD1 on 5 matching bases. Germline CDR1 and CDR2: SEHNR and FQNEAQ (reference sequence). V was shortened by 5 bases and J by 7 bases, with 20 bases between the two germline ends. The length of the CDR3 is 15 residues. The CDR3 DNA follows: TGTGCCAGCAGCGTACCGGGACTGAACTCTGCTGGCTACACCTTC. Protein sequence: CASSVPGLNSAGYTF.

The chain couples TRBV9 to TRBJ2-4, with D maybe TRBD2 (7 bases). CDR1 SGDLS and CDR2 YYNGEE come from the germline V gene. Trimming left V 2 bases short and J 6 bases short, with 12 bases between. The CDR3 length is 14 residues. CDR3: CASSVGGPGNIQYF. The CDR3 bases are TGTGCCAGCAGCGTGGGGGGGCCGGGAAACATTCAGTACTTC.

V is TRBV12-3 or TRBV12-4 and J is TRBJ1-1; no definite D call. The CDR3 runs 13 residues. V lost 5 bases to trimming and J lost 4 bases, with 11 bases between them. The CDR3 coding sequence is TGTGCCAGCAGTCCCGCGCGGGGCACTGAAGCTTTCTTT. This sequence encodes CASSPARGTEAFF.

The chain has TRBV4-3 and TRBJ2-7, with 7 bases identical to TRBD2. The CDR3 totals 15 residues. Germline CDR1 LGHNA, CDR2 YSLEER. The V segment lost 0 bases and the J segment 7 bases; nucleotides outside the gene matches: 9. The CDR3 DNA reads TGCGCCAGCAGCCAAGATCGGGACTGGGGAGGGGAGCAGTACTTC. Protein product: CASSQDRDWGGEQYF.